The next 32 T cell receptor beta chains were all read from a single sample in a study of blood T cell repertoires in COVID-19. The protocol was immunoSEQ multiplex PCR, while the TCRdb copy is restricted to in-frame clones and leaves out a portion. The repertoire consists of around 46,000 clones, with 80% to 90% occurring once and the leading ten covering approximately 15%. Sequencing input: peripheral blood. The receptors come from a human donor in a cohort sampled during active COVID-19. The donor label of this sample is uncertain.

The chain carries TRBV9 and TRBJ1-1, with 8 bases matching TRBD1. The CDR3 runs 19 residues. V shed 4 bases, J shed 4 bases, and the junction held 21 bases outside the gene matches. Germline V gives CDR1 SGDLS, CDR2 YYNGEE. The CDR3 is CASSPRTRGQGQKSTEAFF. CDR3 bases: TGTGCCAGCAGCCCACGAACCCGTGGACAGGGTCAGAAGAGCACTGAAGCTTTCTTT.

This chain links TRBV7-2 with TRBJ2-1; D gene uncertain. Germline CDR1 SGHTA, CDR2 FQGNSA. The CDR3 covers 19 residues. With 5 bases removed from V and 2 bases from J, the gap between germline ends came to 25 bases. As DNA, the CDR3 is TGTGCCAGCAGCCACCTAAAAGCTTTGCGGAACTTGCCCTACAATGAGCAGTTCTTC. This codes for CASSHLKALRNLPYNEQFF.

This clone turned up a few times. V gene TRBV5-4 combines with J gene TRBJ2-7; 9 bases line up with TRBD2. The CDR3 covers 14 residues. The V gene end was trimmed by 0 bases and the J gene end by 3 bases; junction bases not matched to a gene: 1. Germline loops: CDR1 SGHNT, CDR2 YYREEE (reference sequence). The DNA of the CDR3 is TGTGCCAGCAGCTTGGGACTAGCGGACTACGAGCAGTACTTC. Its translation is CASSLGLADYEQYF.

Here the CDR3 reads CASSPTPGETQYF. The CDR3 DNA reads TGTGCCAGCAGTCCCACCCCGGGAGAGACCCAGTACTTC. V gene TRBV11-3 combines with J gene TRBJ2-5; no firm D call. V was cut by 6 bases and J by 4 bases, with 12 bases left in between. Germline CDR1 and CDR2: SGHNT and YENEEA. The CDR3 has 13 amino acids. Full variable domain (rest looked up from reference TRBV11-3 and TRBJ2-5): EAGVVQSPRYKIIEKKQPVAFWCNPISGHNTLYWYLQNLGQGPELLIRYENEEAVDDSQLPKDRFSAERLKGVDSTLKIQPAELGDSAVYLCASSPTPGETQYFGPGTRLLVL.

The V and J genes are TRBV20-1 and TRBJ2-7; D is unclear. The length of the CDR3 is 11 residues. V dropped 3 bases and J dropped 7 bases, with 10 bases sitting between them. Per germline, CDR1 DFQATT and CDR2 SNEGSKA (reference sequence). The CDR3, as DNA: TGCAGTGCTAGTGGGGTCGGGGAGCAGTACTTC. It specifies CSASGVGEQYF.

As for this clone: A read error may account for a junction end that differs from germline. The V gene is TRBV3-1 (or the pseudogene TRBV3-2), the J gene TRBJ1-2; 7 positions match TRBD1. CDR1 LGHDT and CDR2 YNNKEL come from the germline V gene (reference sequence). The CDR3 contains 15 residues. The CDR3 DNA follows: TGTGCCAGCAGCCACTACGGCGGGGACAGAACCTATCCTGCCTTC. It is translated as CASSHYGGDRTYPAF.

J is TRBJ2-1 and V is TRBV7-6; D call uncertain. There are 13 residues in the CDR3. V was clipped by 1 base and J by 7 bases, with 8 bases between them. The germline V gene encodes CDR1 SGHVS and CDR2 FNYEAQ. CDR3 sequence reads: CASSLVLENEQFF. The CDR3 DNA is TGTGCCAGCAGCTTAGTTCTAGAGAATGAGCAGTTCTTC.

The chain combines TRBV6-5 with TRBJ1-5; TRBD1 aligns across 7 bases. This CDR3 has 14 residues. V was pared by 8 bases and J by 3 bases, with 7 bases of the junction left unmatched. The germline V gene encodes CDR1 MNHEY and CDR2 SVGAGI. The CDR3 is CASGTDRLNQPQHF. CDR3 in DNA: TGTGCCAGCGGTACGGACAGGCTCAATCAGCCCCAGCATTTT.

This sequence joins TRBV10-3 and TRBJ1-2; maybe TRBD1 (6 bases). Trimming cost V 5 bases and J 2 bases, with 12 bases left between them. Germline assignment: CDR1 ENHRY and CDR2 SYGVKD. CDR3 size: 14 residues. The CDR3 DNA is TGTGCCATCAGTACCGGGACACCCAACTATGGCTACACCTTC. Translated, it gives CAISTGTPNYGYTF.

The V call is TRBV27, the J call TRBJ2-3; perhaps TRBD1 as D (6 bases). V was cut by 7 bases and J by 0 bases, with 17 bases left in between. Germline V gene sequence: CDR1 MNHEY, CDR2 SMNVEV (reference sequence). This CDR3 region has 16 residues. The CDR3 nucleotides read TGTGCCAGCATGCCACCGGGACATCTGAGCACAGATACGCAGTATTTT. Translated, it gives CASMPPGHLSTDTQYF.

This clone is medium-sized (0.01 to 0.1%) in the sample. The V and J genes are TRBV27 and TRBJ2-7, with 10 bases that match TRBD1. The CDR3 length is 17 residues. V lost 3 bases and J lost 2; bases outside the gene matches: 10. Germline V CDR1 and CDR2: MNHEY, SMNVEV (reference sequence). The CDR3: CASSLYGQGGNTYEQYF. For the CDR3, the DNA is TGTGCCAGCAGTTTGTATGGACAGGGGGGAAATACCTACGAGCAGTACTTC.

The chain couples TRBV6-1 to TRBJ2-5; a weak D match, TRBD2 (6 bases). The CDR3 totals 15 residues. The V and J ends lost 3 bases and 7 bases respectively, with 18 bases between them. Germline CDR1 MNHNS, CDR2 SASEGT. CDR3: CASSDPGGVRVTQYF. As DNA, the CDR3 is TGTGCCAGCAGTGACCCTGGCGGGGTCAGGGTGACCCAGTACTTC.

V usage is TRBV29-1 and J usage is TRBJ2-6; D may be TRBD1 (6 bases). The CDR3 runs 15 residues. Germline CDR1 reads SQVTM; CDR2 reads ANQGSEA. The V gene lost 0 bases and the J gene lost 6 bases, with 12 bases spanning the gap. CDR3 sequence reads: CSVEEQGNVANVLTF. The CDR3 region has the DNA TGCAGCGTTGAAGAGCAGGGGAACGTGGCCAACGTCCTGACTTTC.

The rearrangement uses TRBV6-5 and TRBJ1-6, with 10 nucleotides matching TRBD1. The V and J ends lost 6 bases and 4 bases, in that order; junction bases with no gene match: 3. Germline values: CDR1 MNHEY, CDR2 SVGAGI. The CDR3 has 15 residues. In DNA form, the CDR3 reads TGTGCCAGCAGCCTGGACAGGGGGTATAATTCACCCCTCCACTTT. It is translated as CASSLDRGYNSPLHF.

This chain uses TRBV4-3 with TRBJ1-5; possibly TRBD1 for D (5 bases). V lost 1 base, J lost 0 bases, and 10 bases lay in between. Per germline, CDR1 LGHNA and CDR2 YSLEER. CDR3 length: 16 residues. CDR3 nucleotide sequence: TGCGCCAGCAGCCAAGGGACAAGTAATAGCAATCAGCCCCAGCATTTT. This codes for CASSQGTSNSNQPQHF.

The CDR3 is CASSLVPKDRGHNEQFF. CDR3 nucleotides: TGCGCCAGCAGCTTGGTACCAAAGGACAGGGGTCACAATGAGCAGTTCTTC. The rearrangement uses TRBV5-1 and TRBJ2-1; 9 nucleotides match TRBD1. Trimming cost V 0 bases and J 5 bases; bases outside gene matches: 9. CDR1 and CDR2 from the germline V gene are SGHRS and YFSETQ. CDR3 length: 17 amino acids.

V gene TRBV7-9 combines with J gene TRBJ2-1, with D unresolved. The CDR3 is 12 amino acids. The V end lost 2 bases, the J end lost 6 bases, and 5 bases lay between the germline ends. The V gene's germline CDR1 is SEHNR and CDR2 FQNEAQ (reference sequence). The CDR3 DNA sequence: TGTGCCAGCAGCTTATCACTCAATGAGCAGTTCTTC. This translates into CASSLSLNEQFF.

The V and J genes are TRBV3-1 (or the pseudogene TRBV3-2) and TRBJ2-7; possibly TRBD1 for D (5 bases). With 4 bases removed from V and 3 bases from J, the gap between germline ends came to 13 bases. Germline CDR1 LGHDT, CDR2 YNNKEL (reference sequence). The CDR3 contains 14 residues. The CDR3 loop reads CASSRDPQVYEQYF. The DNA for the CDR3 is TGTGCCAGCAGCCGAGATCCACAGGTCTACGAGCAGTACTTC.

The genes are TRBV7-9 and TRBJ1-6; 8 bases fit TRBD1. CDR1 SEHNR and CDR2 FQNEAQ come from the germline V gene (reference sequence). Trimming cost V 0 bases and J 6 bases; bases outside gene matches: 7. CDR3 length: 17 residues. The CDR3 loop reads CASSLAFGQGLNSPLHF. CDR3 DNA sequence: TGTGCCAGCAGCTTAGCATTTGGACAGGGTCTTAATTCACCCCTCCACTTT.

The chain carries TRBV19 and TRBJ2-2, with TRBD1 matching over 8 bases. The germline V gene encodes CDR1 LNHDA and CDR2 SQIVND (reference sequence). The CDR3 runs 14 residues. Trimming at V came to 4 bases and at J to 4 bases, leaving 2 bases not matched to a gene. CDR3 loop: CASSRQGLTGELFF. The CDR3 DNA reads TGTGCCAGTAGTAGACAGGGGCTCACCGGGGAGCTGTTTTTT.

The CDR3 region has the DNA TGTGCCAGCAAGGGGACAGGGGGAGAGGGTGGCTACACCTTC. The encoded protein is CASKGTGGEGGYTF. V gene TRBV2 combines with J gene TRBJ1-2; 11 nucleotides align to TRBD1. V gave up 7 bases and J gave up 7 bases; unmatched junction bases: 8. The CDR3 is 14 amino acids. In germline, CDR1 is SNHLY, CDR2 FYNNEI.

The V and J genes are TRBV7-2 and TRBJ2-1; 8 bases line up with TRBD2. V dropped 5 bases and J dropped 9; count of bases not matched to a gene: 12. The germline gives CDR1 SGHTA, CDR2 FQGNSA. This CDR3 region has 15 residues. DNA for the CDR3: TGTGCCAGCAGCCAAACAACCGGGGGGGCCGGTGAGCAGTTCTTC. Translation gives CASSQTTGGAGEQFF. Using reference TRBV7-2 and TRBJ2-1 for the parts outside the CDR3, the full variable domain is GAGVSQSPSNKVTEKGKDVELRCDPISGHTALYWYRQSLGQGLEFLIYFQGNSAPDKSGLPSDRFSAERTGGSVSTLTIQRTQQEDSAVYLCASSQTTGGAGEQFFGPGTRLTVL.

This chain connects TRBV5-1 to TRBJ2-3; TRBD2 matches 10 bases. After removal of 1 base from V and 3 bases from J, the junction contained 2 bases not matched to a gene. CDR1 is SGHRS, CDR2 YFSETQ, per germline. The CDR3 consists of 15 residues. CDR3 in DNA: TGCGCCAGCAGCTTGACTAGCGGGATGACAGATACGCAGTATTTT. This codes for CASSLTSGMTDTQYF.

This clone was seen just once. J is TRBJ1-2 and V is TRBV14; TRBD1 might be the D (6 bases). There are 15 residues in the CDR3. Trimming took off 1 base at V and 4 bases at J, with 13 bases between the two ends. Germline V lookup: CDR1 SGHDN, CDR2 FVKESK. The CDR3 here is CASSQVRGVFYGYTF. The CDR3 nucleotides are TGTGCCAGCAGCCAAGTCAGGGGCGTTTTCTATGGCTACACCTTC.

The gene calls are TRBV2 and TRBJ2-1; 12 bases are shared with TRBD2. This CDR3 is built from 15 residues. Germline values: CDR1 SNHLY, CDR2 FYNNEI. The J segment lost 5 bases and the V segment lost 11 bases, leaving 10 bases of the junction unmatched. The CDR3 DNA is TGTGCCTTCCGCCCTAGCGGGGGGGCCGACAATGAGCAGTTCTTC. Translating it yields CAFRPSGGADNEQFF.

The chain is built from TRBV12-5 and TRBJ2-6, with 7 positions matching TRBD1. The germline CDR1 and CDR2 sequences are LGHNT and FRNRAP. The V segment lost 0 bases and the J segment 0 bases; nucleotides outside the gene matches: 11. The CDR3 loop spans 20 amino acids. CDR3 in amino acids: CASGLVQAGQVPSGANVLTF. DNA for the CDR3: TGTGCTAGTGGTTTGGTACAGGCTGGACAGGTCCCCTCTGGGGCCAACGTCCTGACTTTC.

The table lists this clone with a few counts. V gene TRBV4-1 combines with J gene TRBJ2-5, with D maybe TRBD2 (6 bases). Trimming left V 2 bases short and J 4 bases short, with 8 bases between. The CDR3 consists of 13 residues. CDR1 MGHRA and CDR2 YSYEKL come from the germline V gene. The chain's CDR3 is CASSQWRGETQYF. DNA for the CDR3: TGCGCCAGCAGCCAATGGAGGGGAGAGACCCAGTACTTC.

This clone was observed a single time. The CDR3 is CASSHRERPEAFF. In nucleotides, the CDR3 is TGTGCCAGCAGCCACAGGGAGAGACCTGAAGCTTTCTTT. The rearrangement links TRBV6-2 or TRBV6-3 to TRBJ1-1, with a tentative D call TRBD1 (6 bases). Germline CDR1 and CDR2: MNHEY and SVGEGT. The V and J ends lost 6 bases and 6 bases respectively, with 14 bases between them. The CDR3 is made up of 13 amino acids.

The chain is built from TRBV2 and TRBJ2-1; D is ambiguous. CDR1 and CDR2 from the germline V gene are SNHLY and FYNNEI. CDR3 size: 16 residues. The ends were cut back, 6 bases at V and 0 bases at J, with 15 bases in the middle. The CDR3 reads CASRSDFQGSYNEQFF. DNA for the CDR3: TGTGCCAGCAGGTCAGACTTCCAAGGCTCCTACAATGAGCAGTTCTTC.

V usage is TRBV9 and J usage is TRBJ2-4, with 9 bases fitting TRBD1. From germline, CDR1 is SGDLS and CDR2 YYNGEE. The V segment lost 0 bases and the J segment 7 bases; nucleotides outside the gene matches: 5. The CDR3 is 15 residues long. The CDR3 nucleotides read TGTGCCAGCAGCGTAGGGGACGGACAGGGGAACATTCAGTACTTC. This codes for CASSVGDGQGNIQYF.

The V and J genes are TRBV7-9 and TRBJ2-2, with D perhaps TRBD2 (5 bases). With 3 bases removed from V and 0 bases from J, the gap between germline ends came to 8 bases. Germline V CDR1 and CDR2: SEHNR, FQNEAQ (reference sequence). The CDR3 is 15 residues long. CDR3 sequence reads: CASSFGSSNTGELFF. The CDR3, as DNA: TGTGCCAGCAGCTTTGGGAGTTCGAACACCGGGGAGCTGTTTTTT.

The chain couples TRBV28 to TRBJ1-1; TRBD1 might be the D (5 bases). The CDR3 extends over 14 amino acids. Germline loops: CDR1 MDHEN, CDR2 SYDVKM. The germline V and J ends were trimmed by 6 bases and 1 base, with 12 bases remaining between them. CDR3 DNA sequence: TGTGCCAGCAGCAACTACAGGAGGAACACTGAAGCTTTCTTT. Translated, it gives CASSNYRRNTEAFF.